This T cell receptor beta chain was sequenced for a study of blood T cell repertoires in COVID-19. The CDR3 runs to 12 residues. Germline V CDR1 and CDR2: MDHEN, SYDVKM. Trimming pared 6 bases from V and 4 bases from J, leaving 9 bases between. Here immunoSEQ multiplex PCR was the method, and the copy in TCRdb shows in-frame clones only, minus some. The table shows around 450,000 clones, with around 91% occurring only once. This receptor was obtained from a man aged 18 to 30 who had recovered from COVID-19. Input material: PBMCs or T cells enriched from blood (not recorded which). The rearrangement uses TRBV28 and TRBJ1-2; D is possibly TRBD1 (5 bases). Here the CDR3 reads CASRGQGYGYTF. DNA for the CDR3: TGTGCCAGCAGGGGGCAAGGCTATGGCTACACCTTC.